The next 24 T cell receptor beta chains were all read from a single sample in a study of cytomegalovirus exposure and HLA in healthy donors. It was with 60 Vbeta and 13 Jbeta primers that the PCR ran. This table comes from immunoSEQ multiplex PCR, and its TCRdb copy is limited to in-frame clones, with some not included. There are under 150,000 clones in the sample; 75% to 80% occur only once, and roughly 0.99% lies in the top ten. Input material: PBMCs. The receptors were gathered from a male donor in good health and CMV-seronegative.

The chain joins TRBV11-2 to TRBJ1-3; TRBD1 matches at 9 bases. Losses at the gene ends were 4 bases for V and 5 bases for J; bases not matched to a gene: 12. Germline CDR1 and CDR2: SGHAT and FQNNGV. This CDR3 contains 17 residues. CDR3 region: CASSSLTGQGSRNTIYF. DNA of the CDR3: TGTGCCAGCAGCTCCCTGACCGGACAGGGGAGTAGAAACACCATATATTTT.

Details on this clone: Other DNA sequences within the sample encode an identical CDR3. This sequence joins TRBV30 and TRBJ2-3; D not resolved. The CDR3 has 12 amino acids. Germline loops: CDR1 GTSNPN, CDR2 SVGIG (reference sequence). Trimming took off 2 bases at V and 1 base at J, with 4 bases between the two ends. CDR3 loop: CAWSQGTDTQYF. The DNA for the CDR3 is TGTGCCTGGAGTCAGGGCACAGATACGCAGTATTTT. Based on the CDR3 plus reference TRBV30 and TRBJ2-3, the full variable domain is SQTIHQWPATLVQPVGSPLSLECTVEGTSNPNLYWYRQAAGRGLQLLFYSVGIGQISSEVPQNLSASRPQDRQFILSSKKLLLSDSGFYLCAWSQGTDTQYFGPGTRLTVL.

This clone was picked up one time. This chain uses TRBV11-3 with TRBJ2-6; D might be TRBD1 (5 bases). The CDR3 has 18 residues. In germline, CDR1 is SGHNT, CDR2 YENEEA. V was clipped by 6 bases and J by 0 bases, with 18 bases between them. CDR3 amino acids: CASRGARQPYSGANVLTF. In nucleotides, the CDR3 is TGTGCCAGCAGAGGTGCGAGACAGCCGTACTCTGGGGCCAACGTCCTGACTTTC.

This clone was observed a handful of times. The chain couples TRBV6-5 to TRBJ1-2; 7 bases match TRBD1. Trimming removed 4 bases from V and 8 bases from J; junction bases left unmatched: 7. The germline CDR1 and CDR2 sequences are MNHEY and SVGAGI. CDR3 size: 13 residues. CDR3: CASSSTGVEGYTF. The CDR3 DNA reads TGTGCCAGCAGTTCAACAGGGGTTGAAGGCTACACCTTC.

The genes are TRBV6-5 and TRBJ1-2; a weak D match, TRBD1 (5 bases). The CDR3 is made up of 15 amino acids. Germline assignment: CDR1 MNHEY and CDR2 SVGAGI. Trimming removed 0 bases from V and 3 bases from J, with 11 bases in between. The CDR3 spells CASSYSGRGDYGYTF. The CDR3 coding sequence is TGTGCCAGCAGTTACTCAGGAAGGGGCGACTATGGCTACACCTTC.

This chain connects TRBV5-4 to TRBJ1-2; D remains unclear. This CDR3 has 15 residues. Germline V gives CDR1 SGHNT, CDR2 YYREEE (reference sequence). Trimming took off 4 bases at V and 4 bases at J, with 17 bases between the two ends. CDR3 amino acids: CASSARSGEGYGYTF. The CDR3 region has the DNA TGTGCCAGCAGCGCCCGGAGCGGGGAGGGCTATGGCTACACCTTC.

The CDR3 nucleotides are TGTGCCGCCAGACAGGGAAGGAAACTCGGGAACTCTGGAAACACCATATATTTT. It codes for CAARQGRKLGNSGNTIYF. V is TRBV6-7 and J is TRBJ1-3; TRBD1 aligns across 7 bases. TRBV6-7 is marked as an open reading frame, function uncertain. The CDR3 consists of 18 residues. After removal of 11 bases from V and 0 bases from J, the junction contained 19 bases not matched to a gene.

V gene TRBV4-3 combines with J gene TRBJ1-5; D uncertain. This CDR3 region has 15 residues. V was cut by 0 bases and J by 2 bases, with 8 bases left in between. Germline lookup yields CDR1 LGHNA and CDR2 YSLEER. This CDR3 is CASSQESGGNQPQHF. CDR3 sequence (DNA): TGCGCCAGCAGCCAAGAGAGCGGTGGCAATCAGCCCCAGCATTTT.

CDR3 coding DNA: TGTGCCAGCAGCATCCTCCGGGACAGGTCCCATCGGAGGGAGCAGTACTTC. Translated, it gives CASSILRDRSHRREQYF. The chain joins TRBV21-1 to TRBJ2-7; the tabulated D call, TRBD1, remains unverified against the DNA. TRBV21-1 is flagged as a pseudogene. The CDR3 is made up of 17 amino acids.

CDR3 nucleotide sequence: TGCGCCAGCAGCCAAGATCCGTTGAGCTCCTACAATGAGCAGTTCTTC. This gives the protein CASSQDPLSSYNEQFF. The chain uses TRBV4-3 and TRBJ2-1, with D unclear. Deletions cut 0 bases from V and 0 bases from J, with 9 bases between. The CDR3 has 16 residues. Per the germline V gene, CDR1 is LGHNA and CDR2 is YSLEER.

The rearrangement joins TRBV19 to TRBJ1-1; D is perhaps TRBD1 (6 bases). Trimming left V 4 bases short and J 7 bases short, with 16 bases between. The germline CDR1 and CDR2 sequences are LNHDA and SQIVND (reference sequence). The CDR3 extends over 14 amino acids. CDR3 protein: CASSRDKWAREAFF. CDR3 sequence (DNA): TGTGCCAGTAGTAGGGACAAGTGGGCGCGTGAAGCTTTCTTT.

For this clone: At one end the junction does not follow the germline gene, possibly because of a read error. The chain is built from TRBV7-9 and TRBJ2-3, with no clear D. CDR3 size: 12 residues. Germline V gene sequence: CDR1 SEHNR, CDR2 FQNEAQ (reference sequence). This CDR3 reads CSSSAQADTQYF. DNA for the CDR3: TGTTCCAGCAGCGCCCAGGCAGATACGCAGTATTTT.

This sequence joins TRBV7-2 and TRBJ2-1, with unresolved D. Germline CDR1 is SGHTA and CDR2 is FQGNSA. V lost 1 base and J 7 bases, leaving 8 bases between the germline ends. CDR3 length: 13 amino acids. CDR3 protein: CASSLEPLNEQFF. The DNA of the CDR3 is TGTGCCAGCAGCTTAGAGCCCCTGAATGAGCAGTTCTTC.

V is TRBV5-6 and J is TRBJ2-3; 9 bases fit TRBD2. V trimming: 2 bases; J trimming: 0 bases; junction bases outside the gene matches: 4. This CDR3 region has 16 residues. Germline V CDR1 and CDR2: SGHDT, YYEEEE. CDR3 amino acids: CASSLGLARSTDTQYF. The CDR3 DNA reads TGTGCCAGCAGCTTAGGACTAGCGAGGAGCACAGATACGCAGTATTTT.

V and J are TRBV5-6 and TRBJ2-1; 8 bases align to TRBD1. CDR3 length equals 15 residues. Germline trimming cut 4 bases from V and 5 bases from J; bases unmatched to any gene: 8. Looked up from germline, CDR1 is SGHDT and CDR2 is YYEEEE. In DNA form, the CDR3 reads TGTGCCAGCAGCAAGACAGGGGAAGGGCACAATGAGCAGTTCTTC. Its translation is CASSKTGEGHNEQFF.

CDR3 protein: CASSSADGYTF. CDR3 nucleotide sequence: TGTGCCAGCAGCTCCGCGGATGGCTACACCTTC. The chain employs TRBV7-9 and TRBJ1-2; D uncertain. Between the trimmed V and J ends, which lost 4 bases and 6 bases, there was a span of 6 bases. CDR3 length: 11 amino acids. Germline CDR1 reads SEHNR; CDR2 reads FQNEAQ (reference sequence).

The chain is built from TRBV7-2 and TRBJ2-1; tentatively, D is TRBD2 (7 bases). The germline V gene has CDR1 SGHTA and CDR2 FQGNSA. The V and J ends lost 0 bases and 4 bases respectively, with 10 bases between them. This CDR3 is built from 15 residues. CDR3: CASSLAGGLYNEQFF. The DNA for the CDR3 is TGTGCCAGCAGCTTAGCGGGGGGGCTATACAATGAGCAGTTCTTC.

This clone was detected once. This chain connects TRBV19 to TRBJ1-5; a possible D gene is TRBD1 (6 bases). The V and J ends lost 10 bases and 3 bases respectively, with 13 bases between them. The CDR3 runs 13 residues. The germline gives CDR1 LNHDA, CDR2 SQIVND (reference sequence). As DNA, the CDR3 is TGTGCCACCTCCGACAGGCTCAATCAGCCCCAGCATTTT. Translation: CATSDRLNQPQHF.

This clone was seen once. The chain has TRBV7-2 and TRBJ2-7; weak D call: TRBD1 (6 bases). This CDR3 is 13 amino acids long. CDR1 SGHTA and CDR2 FQGNSA come from the germline V gene. Trimming took off 5 bases at V and 3 bases at J, with 11 bases between the two ends. The CDR3 loop is CASSLGQHYEQYF. CDR3 coding DNA: TGTGCCAGCAGCCTCGGACAGCACTACGAGCAGTACTTC.

The chain links TRBV6-5 to TRBJ2-1; TRBD1 might be the D (5 bases). Germline CDR1 is MNHEY and CDR2 is SVGAGI. The V gene lost 0 bases and the J gene lost 7 bases, with 7 bases spanning the gap. This CDR3 spans 13 amino acids. CDR3 in amino acids: CASSYSGQNEQFF. CDR3 bases: TGTGCCAGCAGTTACTCGGGGCAGAATGAGCAGTTCTTC.

This clone was detected only a few times. The DNA for the CDR3 is TGCGCCAGCAGCGAGGACAGGCTTAATGAAAAACTGTTTTTT. This gives the protein CASSEDRLNEKLFF. The V call is TRBV5-1, the J call TRBJ1-4; 7 nucleotides agree with TRBD1. This CDR3 region has 14 residues. Germline trimming cut 4 bases from V and 4 bases from J; bases unmatched to any gene: 4. CDR1 and CDR2 (germline): SGHRS, YFSETQ. The full variable domain, completed using reference TRBV5-1 and TRBJ1-4, is KAGVTQTPRYLIKTRGQQVTLSCSPISGHRSVSWYQQTPGQGLQFLFEYFSETQRNKGNFPGRFSGRQFSNSRSEMNVSTLELGDSALYLCASSEDRLNEKLFFGSGTQLSVL.

Turning to this clone: The identical CDR3 is also encoded by other nucleotide sequences in the sample. V and J are TRBV25-1 and TRBJ1-5; maybe TRBD1 (6 bases). Germline V CDR1 and CDR2: MGHDK, SYGVNS. The CDR3 runs 15 residues. V shed 10 bases and J shed 6 bases, with 22 bases lying between them. CDR3 sequence reads: CATAPGGAGGQPQHF. Written as DNA, the CDR3 is TGTGCCACCGCCCCGGGGGGGGCCGGTGGTCAGCCCCAGCATTTT.

A few counts support this clone. The rearrangement joins TRBV5-1 to TRBJ1-4, with TRBD1 identical over 9 bases. Germline CDR1 SGHRS, CDR2 YFSETQ. V lost 4 bases and J lost 7; bases outside the gene matches: 5. This CDR3 region has 14 residues. The CDR3 spells CASSLGTGIEKLFF. In DNA form, the CDR3 reads TGCGCCAGCAGCCTCGGGACAGGGATTGAAAAACTGTTTTTT.

This clone has a handful of counts. This chain joins TRBV18 and TRBJ2-3; 14 positions match TRBD2. This CDR3 region has 16 residues. Trimming at V came to 2 bases and at J to 3 bases, leaving 1 base not matched to a gene. From germline, CDR1 is KGHSH and CDR2 LQKENI. DNA of the CDR3: TGTGCCAGCTCACCAAGGACTAGCGGGGGGACAGATACGCAGTATTTT. Protein product: CASSPRTSGGTDTQYF.